A single sample gave rise to the 8 T cell receptor beta chains below, sequenced in a study of early T cells in non-severe SARS-CoV-2 infection. Using its own MiXCR run on the 5' RACE reads, TCRdb lists one record per CDR3 protein. Of about 44,000 distinct CDR3 sequences in the sample, more than 9% were seen once. What was sequenced was whole blood. The receptors derive from an adult who was a healthcare worker with PCR-confirmed SARS-CoV-2 infection or an uninfected control (not recorded which).

The table lists this clonotype with a few counts. This rearrangement joins TRBV7-9 to TRBJ1-1, with no clear D. This CDR3 spans 12 amino acids. Deletions cut 1 base from V and 4 bases from J, with 4 bases between. Germline CDR1 reads SEHNR; CDR2 reads FQNEAQ (reference sequence). This CDR3 reads CASSLGPTEAFF. For the CDR3, the DNA is TGTGCCAGCAGCTTAGGCCCCACTGAAGCTTTCTTT.

In its sample, this clonotype was seen a few times. The genes are TRBV20-1 and TRBJ2-7, with 9 nucleotides matching TRBD2. CDR3 length: 15 amino acids. Germline V gene data show CDR1 as DFQATT and CDR2 as SNEGSKA (reference sequence). Trimming took 1 base from V and 3 from J; bases not matched to a gene: 7. DNA of the CDR3: TGCAGTGCTAGAGTATCCCAAGCGGGGGGCTACGAGCAGTACTTC. Translation: CSARVSQAGGYEQYF.

In its sample, this clonotype was seen a few times. This rearrangement joins TRBV7-9 to TRBJ2-5; possible D gene TRBD1, 5 bases. The germline V and J ends were trimmed by 5 bases and 2 bases, with 15 bases remaining between them. The germline CDR1 and CDR2 sequences are SEHNR and FQNEAQ (reference sequence). The CDR3 contains 15 residues. The CDR3 DNA reads as TGTGCCAGCAGCCCTCGACAGAACCTTCAAGAGACCCAGTACTTC. Its protein product is CASSPRQNLQETQYF.

A few counts support this clonotype. The gene calls are TRBV7-2 and TRBJ2-7; D might be TRBD1 (5 bases). CDR3 length: 13 residues. Germline CDR1 reads SGHTA; CDR2 reads FQGNSA. The ends were cut back, 5 bases at V and 9 bases at J, with 17 bases in the middle. The DNA of the CDR3 is TGTGCCAGCAGCCCCCAGGGCAGTGATGCGCAGTACTTC. Encoded protein: CASSPQGSDAQYF.

The chain carries TRBV6-2 or TRBV6-3 and TRBJ2-7, with D possibly TRBD1 on 5 matching bases. The ends were cut back, 11 bases at V and 2 bases at J, with 13 bases in the middle. The CDR3 contains 12 residues. Germline V lookup: CDR1 MNHEY, CDR2 SVGEGT. The DNA of the CDR3 is TGTGCCCCCCAGACCAGGGCCTACGAGCAGTACTTC. It yields the protein CAPQTRAYEQYF.

The chain uses TRBV28 and TRBJ1-4; the D gene is possibly TRBD1 (5 bases). Trimming stripped 9 bases from V and 0 bases from J, with 11 bases between. The V gene's germline CDR1 is MDHEN and CDR2 SYDVKM. The CDR3 spans 14 residues. CDR3 nucleotide sequence: TGTGCCAGTACCGGGGGGGCAACTAATGAAAAACTGTTTTTT. It yields the protein CASTGGATNEKLFF.

This clonotype was counted at least ten times. The chain recombines TRBV20-1 with TRBJ2-7, with 10 bases that match TRBD1. The J segment lost 3 bases and the V segment lost 7 bases, leaving 9 bases of the junction unmatched. Germline V lookup: CDR1 DFQATT, CDR2 SNEGSKA (reference sequence). This CDR3 comprises 14 residues. CDR3 coding DNA: TGCAGTGTGTACGAGACAGGGGGCATCTACGAGCAGTACTTC. Protein: CSVYETGGIYEQYF.

Only a few counts were recorded for this clonotype. This chain links TRBV24-1 with TRBJ2-5, with 11 bases identical to TRBD2. The trim removed 2 bases at V and 7 bases at J, leaving 11 bases unmatched. The CDR3 extends over 17 amino acids. CDR1 and CDR2 (germline): KGHDR, SFDVKD. The CDR3: CATSDSVGLAAFGTQYF. The CDR3 region has the DNA TGTGCCACCAGTGATTCAGTGGGACTAGCGGCGTTCGGGACCCAGTACTTC.